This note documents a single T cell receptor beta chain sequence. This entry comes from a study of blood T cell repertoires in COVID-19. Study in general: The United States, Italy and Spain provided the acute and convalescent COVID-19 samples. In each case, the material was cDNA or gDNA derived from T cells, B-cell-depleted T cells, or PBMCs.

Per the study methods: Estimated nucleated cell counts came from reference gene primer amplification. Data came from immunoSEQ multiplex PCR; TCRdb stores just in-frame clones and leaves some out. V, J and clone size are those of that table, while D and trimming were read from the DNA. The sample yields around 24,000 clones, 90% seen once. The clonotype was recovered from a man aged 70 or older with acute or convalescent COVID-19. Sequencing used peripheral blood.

CDR3 protein: CASSNYGTNTEAFF. CDR3 nucleotide sequence: TGTGCCAGCAGCAACTACGGTACTAACACTGAAGCTTTCTTT. V and J are TRBV7-8 and TRBJ1-1; no firm D call. V was clipped by 5 bases and J by 2 bases, with 12 bases between them. The CDR3 covers 14 residues. Germline values: CDR1 SGHVS, CDR2 FQNEAQ.